Listed here are 10 T cell receptor beta chains from one sample, sequenced in a study of PD-1 blockade in classical Hodgkin lymphoma. Method: immunoSEQ multiplex PCR; TCRdb's copy keeps in-frame clones and lacks some. The sample includes some 90,000 clones, about 83% of them seen just once. Specified time point: cycle 4 day 1 (C4D1), after less than seven weeks of nivolumab. Brentuximab vedotin exposure varied, and every patient relapsed after autologous stem cell transplantation. This specimen was peripheral blood mononuclear cells (PBMCs), taken before the fourth cycle of nivolumab. The receptor source for this set is a human donor with classical Hodgkin lymphoma.

This clone was seen only once. The chain links TRBV11-3 to TRBJ2-3; 8 nucleotides align to TRBD2. CDR1 SGHNT and CDR2 YENEEA come from the germline V gene. The CDR3 has 15 amino acids. V dropped 5 bases and J dropped 2; count of bases not matched to a gene: 6. The CDR3 nucleotides are TGTGCCAGCAGCGATACTAGCGGCTACACAGATACGCAGTATTTT. It specifies CASSDTSGYTDTQYF.

This chain joins TRBV10-3 and TRBJ2-2; 10 bases agree with TRBD2. The V gene end was trimmed by 3 bases and the J gene end by 5 bases; junction bases not matched to a gene: 3. Germline CDR1 reads ENHRY; CDR2 reads SYGVKD. The CDR3 runs to 15 residues. The CDR3 bases are TGTGCCATCAGTGACTCTAGCGGGAGTACCGGGGAGCTGTTTTTT. As protein: CAISDSSGSTGELFF.

The rearrangement links TRBV6-4 to TRBJ2-2; 11 bases align to TRBD2. CDR1 is MRHNA and CDR2 is SNTAGT in the germline V gene. This CDR3 has 15 residues. Unmatched junction bases numbered 9, after V lost 8 bases and J lost 7 bases. The CDR3: CASSVLAGAYGELFF. The CDR3 DNA follows: TGTGCCAGCTCCGTACTAGCGGGAGCCTACGGGGAGCTGTTTTTT.

This clone was seen just once. The CDR3: CASSKSGTGETGELFF. For the CDR3, the DNA is TGTGCCAGCAGCAAATCCGGGACAGGGGAGACCGGGGAGCTGTTTTTT. The chain combines TRBV11-3 with TRBJ2-2, with 10 bases lining up with TRBD1. J lost 5 bases, V lost 5 bases, and 8 bases had no gene match. CDR1 and CDR2 from the germline V gene are SGHNT and YENEEA. CDR3 length equals 16 residues.

This clone was observed a handful of times. The chain has TRBV19 and TRBJ2-7, with D maybe TRBD2 (5 bases). From germline, CDR1 is LNHDA and CDR2 SQIVND (reference sequence). The CDR3 contains 16 residues. V was pared by 1 base and J by 2 bases, with 15 bases between. The CDR3 reads CASSIAGLARTYEQYF. In DNA form, the CDR3 reads TGTGCCAGTAGTATAGCAGGATTAGCGCGTACCTACGAGCAGTACTTC. The full variable domain, rest sourced from reference TRBV19 and TRBJ2-7, is DGGITQSPKYLFRKEGQNVTLSCEQNLNHDAMYWYRQDPGQGLRLIYYSQIVNDFQKGDIAEGYSVSREKKESFPLTVTSAQKNPTAFYLCASSIAGLARTYEQYFGPGTRLTVT.

This chain joins TRBV27 and TRBJ2-7; D possibly corresponds to TRBD2 (6 bases). Between the trimmed V and J ends, which lost 6 bases and 3 bases, there was a span of 15 bases. The germline CDR1 and CDR2 sequences are MNHEY and SMNVEV (reference sequence). The CDR3 has 14 residues. CDR3 coding DNA: TGTGCCAGCAGGTTCCGGGAGTCATACTACGAGCAGTACTTC. Translation: CASRFRESYYEQYF.

The chain joins TRBV7-6 to TRBJ2-2, with D possibly being TRBD1 or TRBD2 (5 bases each). Germline V gene sequence: CDR1 SGHVS, CDR2 FNYEAQ. This CDR3 is 14 amino acids long. V lost 6 bases and J 0 bases, leaving 8 bases between the germline ends. Here the CDR3 DNA reads TGTGCCAGCAGGAGGGGAACGAACACCGGGGAGCTGTTTTTT. It translates to CASRRGTNTGELFF.

The J gene is TRBJ1-2, the V gene TRBV19; D unresolved. The V gene's germline CDR1 is LNHDA and CDR2 SQIVND (reference sequence). Trimming removed 1 base at V and 7 bases at J, with 7 bases between. The CDR3 is 12 amino acids. The CDR3 is CASSIAESGYTF. The CDR3 DNA reads TGTGCCAGTAGTATAGCTGAGAGTGGCTACACCTTC.

This sequence joins TRBV15 and TRBJ2-1; 9 nucleotides match TRBD2. After removal of 3 bases from V and 7 bases from J, the junction contained 10 bases not matched to a gene. The CDR3 sequence is 16 residues long. Germline V CDR1 and CDR2: LNHNV, YYDKDF (reference sequence). CDR3 residues: CATSSVVASGANEQFF. CDR3 sequence (DNA): TGTGCCACCAGCAGCGTGGTTGCTAGCGGGGCAAATGAGCAGTTCTTC.

The chain employs TRBV2 and TRBJ1-1, with 10 positions matching TRBD1. CDR3 size: 14 residues. Germline CDR1 and CDR2: SNHLY and FYNNEI. J lost 11 bases, V lost 4 bases, and 10 bases had no gene match. The chain's CDR3 is CASSVSGRGQGAFF. The CDR3, as DNA: TGTGCCAGCAGTGTCTCCGGTAGGGGACAGGGGGCTTTCTTT.